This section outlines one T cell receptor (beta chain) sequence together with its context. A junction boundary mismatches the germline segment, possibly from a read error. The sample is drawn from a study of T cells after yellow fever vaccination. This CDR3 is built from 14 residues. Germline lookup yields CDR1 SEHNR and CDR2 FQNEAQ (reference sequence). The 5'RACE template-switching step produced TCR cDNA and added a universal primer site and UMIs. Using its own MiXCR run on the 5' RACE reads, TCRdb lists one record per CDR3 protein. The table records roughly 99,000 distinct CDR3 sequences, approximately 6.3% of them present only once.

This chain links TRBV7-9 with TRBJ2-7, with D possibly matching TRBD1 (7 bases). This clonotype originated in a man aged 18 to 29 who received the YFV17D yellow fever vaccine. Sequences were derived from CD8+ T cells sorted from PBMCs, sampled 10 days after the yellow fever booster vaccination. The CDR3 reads CASSVPGGRYEEYF. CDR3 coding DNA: TGTGCCAGCTCGGTCCCAGGGGGGCGCTACGAGGAGTACTTC.